Included here is one T cell receptor (beta chain) sequence, with context. What it recognizes is unknown. This may come from a read error, since a much larger clone is one base off. Regions amplified from RNA transcripts were the TCR beta CDR3 regions. The TCR CDR3 first-round RT-PCR relied on the HTBI primer set. TCRdb re-analysed the multiplex PCR reads in MiXCR, keeping a single row per CDR3 protein. The sample lists hundreds of thousands of distinct CDR3 sequences, roughly 15% occurring once. It was uncontrolled infection, other autoimmune disease, pregnancy or lactation that excluded patients. The data derive from a study of T cells in Graves' hyperthyroidism and ophthalmopathy. On the study more broadly: Specimen type is peripheral blood, collected at initial diagnosis prior to any treatment. General study results and limits: Ophthalmopathy, as predicted by the model, came a median roughly 6.5 months after the prediction.

V was trimmed by 8 bases and J by 0 bases, leaving 10 bases between them. The CDR3 loop spans 13 amino acids. Germline assignment: CDR1 LNHDA and CDR2 SQIVND (reference sequence). This rearrangement joins TRBV19 to TRBJ1-1; no clear D gene. The sequence derives from a man aged 18 to 29 with Graves' ophthalmopathy. The sequencing input was blood. CDR3 coding DNA: TGTGCCAGTCGTTGGTACTTGAACACTGAAGCTTTCTTT. This encodes CASRWYLNTEAFF.